This T cell receptor (beta chain) was profiled in a study of blood T cells in healthy people across ages. Next came a second PCR, run for about 7 to 12 cycles, which used a sample-barcoded 5' primer along with a J-beta primer mix. Carrying 12 random nucleotides, a template-switch adaptor labeled each individual cDNA molecule. Using its own MiXCR run on the 5' RACE reads, TCRdb lists one record per CDR3 protein. The sample consists of about 1,500,000 distinct CDR3 sequences, 28% of them appearing once. The donors, all healthy, were Caucasians living in Russia, aged roughly 6 to 100. Worth noting for this clonotype: Its antigen is not known.

The study's findings and limits: The unsorted PBMCs prevented any conclusive comparison of naive versus antigen-experienced cells.

The sequence was collected from a woman in her thirties in good health. Sequenced material: blood.

This chain's CDR3 is CASSATSGTGNEKLFF. CDR3 bases: TGCGCCAGCAGCGCAACTTCCGGGACAGGGAATGAAAAACTGTTTTTT. The chain employs TRBV5-1 and TRBJ1-4; 9 bases agree with TRBD1. J was trimmed by 5 bases and V by 4 bases; bases with no gene match: 9. The germline V gene encodes CDR1 SGHRS and CDR2 YFSETQ. The CDR3 totals 16 residues.